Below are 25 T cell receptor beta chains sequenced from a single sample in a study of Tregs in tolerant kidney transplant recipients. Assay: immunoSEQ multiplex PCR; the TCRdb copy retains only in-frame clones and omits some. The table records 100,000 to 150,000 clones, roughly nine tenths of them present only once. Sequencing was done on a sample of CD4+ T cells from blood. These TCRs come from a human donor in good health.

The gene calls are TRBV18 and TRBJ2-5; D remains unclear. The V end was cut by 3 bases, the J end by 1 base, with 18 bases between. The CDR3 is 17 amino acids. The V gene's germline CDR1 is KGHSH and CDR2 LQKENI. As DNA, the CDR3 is TGTGCCAGCTCACCCACTTCTTCCCCCGGCATCCAAGAGACCCAGTACTTC. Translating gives CASSPTSSPGIQETQYF.

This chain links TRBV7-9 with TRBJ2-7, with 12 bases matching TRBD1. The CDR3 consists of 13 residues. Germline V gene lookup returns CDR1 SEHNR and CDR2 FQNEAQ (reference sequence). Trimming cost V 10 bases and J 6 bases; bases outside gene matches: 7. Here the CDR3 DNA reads TGTGCCACCCGGGACAGGGGGCCAGGCGAGCAGTACTTC. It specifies CATRDRGPGEQYF.

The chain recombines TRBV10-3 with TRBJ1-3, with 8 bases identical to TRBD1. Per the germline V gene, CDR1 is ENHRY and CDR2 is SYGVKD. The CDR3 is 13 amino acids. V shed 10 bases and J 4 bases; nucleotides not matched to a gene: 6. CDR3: CATQGAQGNTIYF. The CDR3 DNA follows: TGTGCCACTCAGGGGGCGCAGGGAAACACCATATATTTT.

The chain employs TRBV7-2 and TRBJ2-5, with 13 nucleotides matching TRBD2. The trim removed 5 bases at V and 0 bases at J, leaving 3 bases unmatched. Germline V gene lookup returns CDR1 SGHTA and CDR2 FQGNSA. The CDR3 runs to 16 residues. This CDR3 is CASSRTSGGYQETQYF. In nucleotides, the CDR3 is TGTGCCAGCAGCCGGACTAGCGGGGGTTACCAAGAGACCCAGTACTTC.

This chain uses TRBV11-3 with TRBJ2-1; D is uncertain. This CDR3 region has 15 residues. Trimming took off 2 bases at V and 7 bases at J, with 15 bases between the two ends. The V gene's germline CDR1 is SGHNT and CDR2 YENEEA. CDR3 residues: CASSLRRYTLNEQFF. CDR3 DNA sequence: TGTGCCAGCAGCTTACGGCGGTACACCTTGAATGAGCAGTTCTTC.

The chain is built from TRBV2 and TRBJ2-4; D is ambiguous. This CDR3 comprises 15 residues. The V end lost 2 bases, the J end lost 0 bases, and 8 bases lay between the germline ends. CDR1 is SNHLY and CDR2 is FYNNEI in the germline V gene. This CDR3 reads CASSETGVAKNIQYF. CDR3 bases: TGTGCCAGCAGTGAAACGGGTGTAGCCAAAAACATTCAGTACTTC. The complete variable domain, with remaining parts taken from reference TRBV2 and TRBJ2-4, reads EPEVTQTPSHQVTQMGQEVILRCVPISNHLYFYWYRQILGQKVEFLVSFYNNEISEKSEIFDDQFSVERPDGSNFTLKIRSTKLEDSAMYFCASSETGVAKNIQYFGAGTRLSVL.

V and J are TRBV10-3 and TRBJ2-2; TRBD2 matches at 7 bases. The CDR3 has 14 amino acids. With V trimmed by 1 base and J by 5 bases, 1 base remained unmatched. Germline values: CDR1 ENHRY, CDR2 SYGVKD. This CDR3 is CAISELGGTGELFF. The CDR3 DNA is TGTGCCATCAGTGAGTTGGGAGGGACCGGGGAGCTGTTTTTT.

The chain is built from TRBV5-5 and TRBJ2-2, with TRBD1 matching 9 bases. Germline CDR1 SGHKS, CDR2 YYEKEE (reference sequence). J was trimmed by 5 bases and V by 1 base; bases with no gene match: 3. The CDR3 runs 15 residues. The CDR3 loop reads CASSLLGTGTGELFF. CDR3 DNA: TGTGCCAGCAGCTTGTTAGGGACAGGGACCGGGGAGCTGTTTTTT.

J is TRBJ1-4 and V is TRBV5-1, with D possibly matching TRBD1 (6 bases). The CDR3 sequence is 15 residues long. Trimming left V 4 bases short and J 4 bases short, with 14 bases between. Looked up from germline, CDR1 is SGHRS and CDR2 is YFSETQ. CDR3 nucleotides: TGCGCCAGCAGCCTCCTAGGGACACTTAATGAAAAACTGTTTTTT. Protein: CASSLLGTLNEKLFF.

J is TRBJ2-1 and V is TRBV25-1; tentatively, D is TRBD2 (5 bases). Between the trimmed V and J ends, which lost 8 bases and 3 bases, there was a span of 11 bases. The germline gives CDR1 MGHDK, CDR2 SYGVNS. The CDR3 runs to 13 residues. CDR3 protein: CASGRKGYNEQFF. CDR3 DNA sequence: TGTGCCAGCGGGAGAAAGGGCTACAATGAGCAGTTCTTC.

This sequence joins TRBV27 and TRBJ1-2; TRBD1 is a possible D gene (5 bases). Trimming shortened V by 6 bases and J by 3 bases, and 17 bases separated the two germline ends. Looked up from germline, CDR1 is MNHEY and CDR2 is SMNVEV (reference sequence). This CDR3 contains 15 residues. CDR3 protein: CASRGVLTADYGYTF. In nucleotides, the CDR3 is TGTGCCAGCAGAGGCGTCTTGACAGCGGACTATGGCTACACCTTC.

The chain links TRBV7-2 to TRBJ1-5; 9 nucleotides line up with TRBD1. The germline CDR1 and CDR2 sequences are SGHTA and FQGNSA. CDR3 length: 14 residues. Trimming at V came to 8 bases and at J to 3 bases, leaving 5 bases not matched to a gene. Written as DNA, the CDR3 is TGTGCCAGCGGGGGACAGGGAATCAATCAGCCCCAGCATTTT. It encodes CASGGQGINQPQHF.

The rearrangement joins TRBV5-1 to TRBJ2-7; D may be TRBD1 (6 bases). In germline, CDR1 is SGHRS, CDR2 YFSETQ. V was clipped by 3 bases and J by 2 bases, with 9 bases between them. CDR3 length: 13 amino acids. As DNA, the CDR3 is TGCGCCAGCAGCTACGGGACAACCTACGAGCAGTACTTC. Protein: CASSYGTTYEQYF.

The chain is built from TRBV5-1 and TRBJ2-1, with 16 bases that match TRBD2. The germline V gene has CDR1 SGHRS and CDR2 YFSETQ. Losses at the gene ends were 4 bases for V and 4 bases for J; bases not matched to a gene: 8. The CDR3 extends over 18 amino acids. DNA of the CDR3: TGCGCCAGCAGCCCTGGGACTAGCGGGAGGGCCACGTACAATGAGCAGTTCTTC. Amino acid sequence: CASSPGTSGRATYNEQFF. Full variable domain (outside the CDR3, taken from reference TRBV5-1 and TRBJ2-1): KAGVTQTPRYLIKTRGQQVTLSCSPISGHRSVSWYQQTPGQGLQFLFEYFSETQRNKGNFPGRFSGRQFSNSRSEMNVSTLELGDSALYLCASSPGTSGRATYNEQFFGPGTRLTVL.

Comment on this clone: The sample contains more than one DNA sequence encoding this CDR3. CDR3 DNA sequence: TGTGCCAGCAGCCCACGGACTGGCAATCAGCCCCAGCATTTT. It translates to CASSPRTGNQPQHF. This rearrangement joins TRBV5-8 to TRBJ1-5; no clear D. CDR3 size: 14 residues. Germline loops: CDR1 SGHTS, CDR2 YDEGEE. V was cut by 4 bases and J by 2 bases, with 10 bases left in between.

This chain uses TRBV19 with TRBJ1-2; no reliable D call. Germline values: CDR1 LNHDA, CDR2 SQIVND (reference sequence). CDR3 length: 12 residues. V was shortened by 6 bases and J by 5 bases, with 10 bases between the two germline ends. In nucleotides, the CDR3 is TGTGCCAGTAGCACAGTTAATTATGGCTACACCTTC. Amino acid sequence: CASSTVNYGYTF.

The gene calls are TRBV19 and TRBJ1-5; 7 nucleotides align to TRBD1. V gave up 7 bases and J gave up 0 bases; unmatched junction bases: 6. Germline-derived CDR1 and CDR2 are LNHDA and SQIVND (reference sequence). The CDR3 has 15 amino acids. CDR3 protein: CASNDRDYSNQPQHF. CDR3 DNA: TGTGCCAGTAACGACAGGGACTATAGCAATCAGCCCCAGCATTTT.

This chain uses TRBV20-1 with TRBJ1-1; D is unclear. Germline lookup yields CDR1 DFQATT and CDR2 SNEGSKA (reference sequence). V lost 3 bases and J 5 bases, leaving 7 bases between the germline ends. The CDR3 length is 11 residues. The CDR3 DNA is TGCAGTGCTAGTGGTAGTACTGAAGCTTTCTTT. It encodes CSASGSTEAFF.

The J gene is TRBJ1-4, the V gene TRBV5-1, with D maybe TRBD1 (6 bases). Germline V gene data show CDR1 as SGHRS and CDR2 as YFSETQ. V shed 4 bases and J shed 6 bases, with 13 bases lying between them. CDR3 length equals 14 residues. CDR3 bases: TGCGCCAGCAGCCTGGACAAGGGGGATGAAAAACTGTTTTTT. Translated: CASSLDKGDEKLFF.

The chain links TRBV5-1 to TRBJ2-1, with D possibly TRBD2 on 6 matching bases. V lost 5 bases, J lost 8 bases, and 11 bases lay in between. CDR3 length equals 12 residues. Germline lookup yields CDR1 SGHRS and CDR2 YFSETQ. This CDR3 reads CASRPSGDEQFF. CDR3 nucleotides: TGCGCCAGCAGACCGTCGGGGGATGAGCAGTTCTTC. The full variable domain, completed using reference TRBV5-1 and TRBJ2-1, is KAGVTQTPRYLIKTRGQQVTLSCSPISGHRSVSWYQQTPGQGLQFLFEYFSETQRNKGNFPGRFSGRQFSNSRSEMNVSTLELGDSALYLCASRPSGDEQFFGPGTRLTVL.

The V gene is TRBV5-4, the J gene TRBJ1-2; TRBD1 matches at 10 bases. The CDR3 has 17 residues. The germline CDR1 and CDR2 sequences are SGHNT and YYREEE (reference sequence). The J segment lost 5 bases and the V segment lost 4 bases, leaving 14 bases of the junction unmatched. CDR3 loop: CASSPPRGTGEGYGYTF. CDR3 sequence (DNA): TGTGCCAGCAGCCCTCCCCGCGGGACAGGGGAGGGGTATGGCTACACCTTC.

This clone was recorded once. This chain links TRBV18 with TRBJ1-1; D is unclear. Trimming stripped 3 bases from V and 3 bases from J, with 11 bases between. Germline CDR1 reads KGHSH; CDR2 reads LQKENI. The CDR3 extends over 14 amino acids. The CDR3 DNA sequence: TGTGCCAGCTCACCGACCGTCGGGTACACTGAAGCTTTCTTT. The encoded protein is CASSPTVGYTEAFF. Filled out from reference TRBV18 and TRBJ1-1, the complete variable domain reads NAGVMQNPRHLVRRRGQEARLRCSPMKGHSHVYWYRQLPEEGLKFMVYLQKENIIDESGMPKERFSAEFPKEGPSILRIQQVVRGDSAAYFCASSPTVGYTEAFFGQGTRLTVV.

The CDR3, as DNA: TGTGCCAGCAGCCTAGACAGGGATTCGAACACTGAAGCTTTCTTT. Amino acid sequence: CASSLDRDSNTEAFF. The rearrangement links TRBV7-9 to TRBJ1-1; 7 bases fit TRBD1. Germline V gene sequence: CDR1 SEHNR, CDR2 FQNEAQ (reference sequence). V gave up 5 bases and J gave up 1 base; unmatched junction bases: 7. The CDR3 is 15 amino acids. Combining the CDR3 with reference TRBV7-9 and TRBJ1-1 gives the whole variable domain DTGVSQNPRHKITKRGQNVTFRCDPISEHNRLYWYRQTLGQGPEFLTYFQNEAQLEKSRLLSDRFSAERPKGSFSTLEIQRTEQGDSAMYLCASSLDRDSNTEAFFGQGTRLTVV.

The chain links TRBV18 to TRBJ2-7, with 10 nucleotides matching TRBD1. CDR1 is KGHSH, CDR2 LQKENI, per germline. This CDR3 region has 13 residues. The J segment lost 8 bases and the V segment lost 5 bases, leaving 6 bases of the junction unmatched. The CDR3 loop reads CASSEDRGKKQYF. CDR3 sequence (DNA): TGTGCCAGCTCAGAGGACAGGGGGAAGAAGCAGTACTTC.

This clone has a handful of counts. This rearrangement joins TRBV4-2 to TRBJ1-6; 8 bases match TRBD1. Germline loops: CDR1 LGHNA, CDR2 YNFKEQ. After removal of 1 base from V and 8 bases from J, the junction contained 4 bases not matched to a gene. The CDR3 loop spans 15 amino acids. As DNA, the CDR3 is TGTGCCAGCAGCCAAGGACAGGGGCTGGATTCACCCCTCCACTTT. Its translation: CASSQGQGLDSPLHF.